A selection of T cell receptor beta chains follows, all from one sample in a study of graft-versus-host responses after intestinal transplantation. Only in-frame clones appear in the TCRdb table, and some are missing; sequencing was by immunoSEQ multiplex PCR. The profile shows some 25,000 clones, about 93% of them singletons. The starting material was PBMCs, obtained nearly 31 days after intestinal transplant. The source of these receptors is a human patient who received an intestinal transplant, so some T cells may come from the graft donor. Both conserved end residues are part of each CDR3. The order of the fields is clone size, D gene, J gene, V gene, CDR3 protein, CDR3 DNA. A D gene is named only where the DNA matches it firmly. The size field is filled for only some rows; it gives once, few, many or a size class.

>.|.|TRBJ1-2|TRBV5-6
CASSLVGLYGYTF
TGTGCCAGCAGCTTGGTGGGGCTCTATGGCTACACCTTC
>once|.|TRBJ1-2|TRBV5-4
CASSLSTLANYGYTF
TGTGCCAGCAGCCTGTCGACCCTAGCTAACTATGGCTACACCTTC
>.|.|TRBJ2-3|TRBV27
CASSFGTYSGTDTQYF
TGTGCCAGCAGTTTTGGGACCTACTCGGGAACAGATACGCAGTATTTT
>.|.|TRBJ2-1|TRBV7-8
CASSLVVLGYGSSLNEQFF
TGTGCCAGCAGCTTAGTCGTCCTTGGGTACGGGTCTAGTTTGAATGAGCAGTTCTTC
>.|TRBD2|TRBJ2-4|TRBV4-1
CASSHVLAGGNIQYF
TGCGCCAGCAGCCACGTACTAGCGGGAGGAAACATTCAGTACTTC
>once|.|TRBJ2-2|TRBV28
CASIEGGLKNTGELFF
TGTGCCAGCATCGAGGGAGGACTTAAGAACACCGGGGAGCTGTTTTTT
>.|.|TRBJ2-7|TRBV28
CASSPPSSYEQYF
TGTGCCAGCAGCCCTCCATCCTCCTACGAGCAGTACTTC
>.|.|TRBJ2-1|TRBV2
CASSGGEQFF
TGTGCCAGCTCCGGGGGAGAGCAGTTCTTC
>.|.|TRBJ2-7|TRBV6-5
CASSYLGGAYEQYF
TGTGCCAGCAGTTACTTGGGGGGTGCCTACGAGCAGTACTTC
>.|TRBD2|TRBJ2-5|TRBV25-1
CASGRAGAGETQYF
TGTGCCAGCGGGCGGGCGGGAGCTGGCGAGACCCAGTACTTC
>.|TRBD1|TRBJ1-2|TRBV28
CASSMDTGELGYGYTF
TGTGCCAGCAGTATGGATACAGGGGAATTGGGCTATGGCTACACCTTC
>.|TRBD2|TRBJ2-5|TRBV7-7
CASSSRGLAGETQYF
TGTGCCAGCAGCTCGCGAGGACTAGCGGGGGAGACCCAGTACTTC
>.|TRBD1|TRBJ1-4|TRBV14
CASSGQGVEKLFF
TGTGCCAGCAGCGGACAGGGGGTCGAAAAACTGTTTTTT
>once|.|TRBJ1-1|TRBV10-2
CASTGRNPNTEAFF
TGCGCCAGCACAGGACGGAATCCTAACACTGAAGCTTTCTTT
>.|.|TRBJ2-7|TRBV27
CASSSVGGYEQYF
TGTGCCAGCAGTTCAGTAGGGGGCTACGAGCAGTACTTC
>.|.|TRBJ1-5|TRBV28
CASSLKGQPQHF
TGTGCCAGCAGTTTAAAGGGGCAGCCCCAGCATTTT
>.|.|TRBJ2-1|TRBV6-6
CASSPRPWDEQFF
TGTGCCAGCAGTCCTCGACCCTGGGACGAGCAGTTCTTC
>.|.|TRBJ2-3|TRBV28
CASSLTTGREADTQYF
TGTGCCAGCAGTCTAACCACCGGCCGAGAAGCAGATACGCAGTATTTT
>.|TRBD2|TRBJ2-4|TRBV14
CASSSGLVAIQYF
TGTGCCAGCAGCTCTGGACTAGTCGCCATTCAGTACTTC
>.|.|TRBJ1-1|TRBV4-1
CASSQLSEGNTEAFF
TGCGCCAGCAGCCAGCTCTCGGAGGGAAACACTGAAGCTTTCTTT
>.|.|TRBJ1-2|TRBV28
CASSPMAGSYGYTF
TGTGCCAGCAGCCCTATGGCAGGGTCCTATGGCTACACCTTC
>.|TRBD2|TRBJ2-1|TRBV10-3
CAISGLAGGRYNEQFF
TGTGCCATCAGTGGACTAGCGGGGGGCCGTTACAATGAGCAGTTCTTC
>few|.|TRBJ2-3|TRBV2
CAAGRAQYF
TGTGCCGCTGGAAGGGCGCAGTATTTT
>.|.|TRBJ2-7|TRBV27
CASGVGPSSYEQYF
TGTGCCAGCGGTGTCGGACCTAGCTCCTACGAGCAGTACTTC
>.|.|TRBJ2-7|TRBV4-3
CASSQEETGGSYEQYF
TGCGCCAGCAGCCAAGAAGAAACAGGCGGATCCTACGAGCAGTACTTC
>.|.|TRBJ1-1|TRBV9
CASSVGWGYTEAFF
TGTGCCAGCAGCGTAGGGTGGGGATACACTGAAGCTTTCTTT
>.|TRBD1|TRBJ1-2|TRBV7-9
CASSSSGTGNGYTF
TGTGCCAGCAGTTCTTCCGGGACAGGGAATGGCTACACCTTC
>.|.|TRBJ2-7|TRBV7-8
CASSLFGGSYEQYF
TGTGCCAGCAGCTTATTTGGTGGGTCCTACGAGCAGTACTTC
>.|TRBD1|TRBJ2-5|TRBV7-9
CASSLEWTGETQYF
TGTGCCAGCAGCTTAGAGTGGACAGGGGAGACCCAGTACTTC
>few|TRBD1|TRBJ2-2|TRBV10-1
CASSSPGQGRELFF
TGCGCCAGCAGTTCTCCGGGACAGGGCAGGGAGCTGTTTTTT
>.|.|TRBJ2-1|TRBV11-2
CASSLEQRYNEQFF
TGTGCCAGCAGCTTAGAGCAGCGGTACAATGAGCAGTTCTTC
>.|.|TRBJ1-2|TRBV28
CASSRGRVIGGYTF
TGTGCCAGCAGCCGCGGGCGAGTTATCGGTGGCTACACCTTC
>few|TRBD1|TRBJ2-2|TRBV7-6
CASSDGQGANTGELFF
TGTGCCAGCAGCGACGGACAGGGGGCGAACACCGGGGAGCTGTTTTTT
>.|.|TRBJ1-1|TRBV5-1
CASSSAIGVTTEAFF
TGCGCCAGCAGCTCGGCGATCGGGGTTACCACTGAAGCTTTCTTT
>.|.|TRBJ2-7|TRBV5-5
CASSLPAEQYF
TGTGCCAGCAGCTTGCCGGCCGAGCAGTACTTC
>once|.|TRBJ2-2|TRBV28
CASSISGKNTGELFF
TGTGCCAGCAGTATCTCAGGGAAGAACACCGGGGAGCTGTTTTTT
>.|TRBD2|TRBJ2-1|TRBV5-1
CASSLAGGAIAGGRNEQFF
TGCGCCAGCAGCTTGGCCGGGGGGGCGATAGCGGGAGGTAGGAATGAGCAGTTCTTC
>.|.|TRBJ1-1|TRBV6-5
CASSYLVGRLNTEAFF
TGTGCCAGCAGTTACCTGGTGGGGCGGTTGAACACTGAAGCTTTCTTT
>.|.|TRBJ2-2|TRBV14
CASSQEGEVSNTGELFF
TGTGCCAGCAGCCAAGAAGGGGAGGTTTCGAACACCGGGGAGCTGTTTTTT
>.|.|TRBJ2-1|TRBV28
CASSLGYNEQFF
TGTGCCAGCAGTTTAGGGTACAATGAGCAGTTCTTC
>.|.|TRBJ2-1|TRBV6-5
CASSYSGNEQFF
TGTGCCAGCAGTTACTCGGGGAATGAGCAGTTCTTC
>.|TRBD2|TRBJ2-1|TRBV7-9
CASSFSGVGEQFF
TGTGCCAGCAGCTTTAGCGGGGTGGGTGAGCAGTTCTTC
>once|.|TRBJ2-1|TRBV9
CASSQSGHNEQFF
TGTGCCAGCAGTCAAAGCGGACACAATGAGCAGTTCTTC
>few|TRBD2|TRBJ2-1|TRBV7-2
CASSLRGGPIYNEQFF
TGTGCCAGCAGCTTACGGGGGGGGCCGATTTACAATGAGCAGTTCTTC
>.|TRBD1|TRBJ1-5|TRBV19
CASSTGTGGNQPQHF
TGTGCCAGTAGTACAGGGACAGGGGGAAATCAGCCCCAGCATTTT
>.|TRBD2|TRBJ2-7|TRBV6-6
CASRLAATYEQYF
TGTGCCAGCAGACTAGCGGCCACCTACGAGCAGTACTTC
>.|.|TRBJ2-2|TRBV10-1
CASSVGGAGELFF
TGCGCCAGCAGCGTAGGAGGTGCCGGGGAGCTGTTTTTT
>.|.|TRBJ1-4|TRBV9
CASSVRGTNEKLFF
TGTGCCAGCAGCGTGAGGGGAACTAATGAAAAACTGTTTTTT
>.|TRBD2|TRBJ2-3|TRBV10-1
CASSELAGVVDTQYF
TGCGCCAGCAGTGAGTTAGCGGGAGTAGTAGATACGCAGTATTTT
>.|.|TRBJ1-5|TRBV10-1
CASSDFAGTLNQPQHF
TGCGCCAGCAGTGACTTTGCAGGGACACTGAATCAGCCCCAGCATTTT
>.|.|TRBJ2-1|TRBV7-6
CASSLGPAGAHYNEQFF
TGTGCCAGCAGCTTAGGTCCGGCGGGGGCACACTACAATGAGCAGTTCTTC
>.|.|TRBJ1-2|TRBV6-5
CASSYSVNSGYTF
TGTGCCAGCAGTTACTCGGTGAATTCAGGCTACACCTTC
>.|.|TRBJ2-3|TRBV27
CASSLGRTSTDTQYF
TGTGCCAGCAGTTTGGGCAGGACTAGCACAGATACGCAGTATTTT
>.|TRBD1|TRBJ1-5|TRBV6-6
CASSLGQGVSDQPQHF
TGTGCCAGCAGCTTGGGACAGGGGGTAAGTGATCAGCCCCAGCATTTT
>.|TRBD1|TRBJ1-1|TRBV7-9
CASSFPTGMNTEAFF
TGCGCCAGCAGCTTCCCGACAGGGATGAACACTGAAGCTTTCTTT
>.|.|TRBJ2-2|TRBV6-5
CASSYSISPNTGELFF
TGTGCCAGCAGTTACTCGATTAGTCCGAACACCGGGGAGCTGTTTTTT